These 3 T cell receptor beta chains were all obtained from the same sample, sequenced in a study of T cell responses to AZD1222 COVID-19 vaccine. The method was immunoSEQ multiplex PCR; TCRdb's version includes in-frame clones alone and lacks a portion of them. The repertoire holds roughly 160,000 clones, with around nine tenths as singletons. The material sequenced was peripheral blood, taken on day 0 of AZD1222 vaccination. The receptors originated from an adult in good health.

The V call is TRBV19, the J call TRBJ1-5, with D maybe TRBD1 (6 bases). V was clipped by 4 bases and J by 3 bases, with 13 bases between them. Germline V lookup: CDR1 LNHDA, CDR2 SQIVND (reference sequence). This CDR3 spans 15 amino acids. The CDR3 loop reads CASSTLQGFNQPQHF. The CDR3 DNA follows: TGTGCCAGTAGTACACTTCAGGGGTTCAATCAGCCCCAGCATTTT. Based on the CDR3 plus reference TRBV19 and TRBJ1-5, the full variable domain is DGGITQSPKYLFRKEGQNVTLSCEQNLNHDAMYWYRQDPGQGLRLIYYSQIVNDFQKGDIAEGYSVSREKKESFPLTVTSAQKNPTAFYLCASSTLQGFNQPQHFGDGTRLSIL.

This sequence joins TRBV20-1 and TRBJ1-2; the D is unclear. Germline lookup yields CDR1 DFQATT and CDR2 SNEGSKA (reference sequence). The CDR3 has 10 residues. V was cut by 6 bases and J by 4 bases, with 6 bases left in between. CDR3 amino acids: CSARSYGYTF. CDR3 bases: TGCAGTGCCAGAAGCTATGGCTACACCTTC.

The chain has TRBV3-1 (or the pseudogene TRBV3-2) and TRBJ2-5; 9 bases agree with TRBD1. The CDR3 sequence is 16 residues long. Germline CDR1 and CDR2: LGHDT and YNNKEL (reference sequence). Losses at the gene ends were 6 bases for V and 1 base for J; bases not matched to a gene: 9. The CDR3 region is CASSPARGQGQETQYF. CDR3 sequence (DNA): TGTGCCAGCAGTCCGGCCCGGGGACAGGGCCAAGAGACCCAGTACTTC.